The rows below give T cell receptor beta chains drawn from one sample of a study of blood T cell repertoires in COVID-19. Some clones are missing from TCRdb's copy, which holds only in-frame ones; the method was immunoSEQ multiplex PCR. This sample has tens of thousands of clones, with over 65% found just once. Sequenced material: peripheral blood. The receptors were sampled from a human donor in a cohort sampled during active COVID-19. CDR3s include the opening cysteine and the closing phenylalanine or tryptophan. D genes are given only for firm matches. Clone size, where shown, is once, few, many, or a class for clones that have expanded.

few | TRBJ2-7 | 17 | TRBD2 | TRBV3-1/TRBV3-2 | TGTGCCAGCAGCCAAGCGGGAGGGGGATCAAAGGCCTACGAGCAGTACTTC | CASSQAGGGSKAYEQYF
once | TRBJ2-5 | 13 | NA | TRBV15 | TGTGCCACCAGCAGGGACAGACAGGAGACCCAGTACTTC | CATSRDRQETQYF
NA | TRBJ1-2 | 12 | TRBD1 | TRBV19 | TGTGCCAGTGGGGACAGGGACTATGGCTACACCTTC | CASGDRDYGYTF
NA | TRBJ2-1 | 21 | TRBD2 | TRBV15 | TGTGCCACCAGCAGAGCTTACGGGGGGACTGGGGGGACCAGCTCCTACAATGAGCAGTTCTTC | CATSRAYGGTGGTSSYNEQFF
NA | TRBJ1-5 | 14 | NA | TRBV24-1 | TGTGCCATCTTGACAGACCCTAGCAATCAGCCCCAGCATTTT | CAILTDPSNQPQHF
NA | TRBJ2-7 | 13 | NA | TRBV6-1 | TGTGCCAGCAGTGAAGCGCTTGGGGGCAAGCAGTACTTC | CASSEALGGKQYF
NA | TRBJ2-7 | 16 | NA | TRBV27 | TGTGCCAGCACTCCTCCCGGCCAGGGGGGAATCTACGAGCAGTACTTC | CASTPPGQGGIYEQYF
NA | TRBJ1-1 | 15 | NA | TRBV6-1 | TGTGCCAGCAGTGAACGTGTCGTCCAGGGCACTGAAGCTTTCTTT | CASSERVVQGTEAFF
NA | TRBJ1-5 | 15 | TRBD1 | TRBV6-5 | TGTGCCAGCAGTATAGGGACAGGGGGCCATCAGCCCCAGCATTTT | CASSIGTGGHQPQHF
once | TRBJ2-7 | 14 | NA | TRBV11-2 | TGTGCCAGCAGTCGTACAGGTAACCCATACGAGCAGTACTTC | CASSRTGNPYEQYF
NA | TRBJ1-5 | 15 | TRBD1 | TRBV4-1 | TGCGCCAGCAGCCCCCCGGACAGGGGGTATCAGCCCCAGCATTTT | CASSPPDRGYQPQHF
NA | TRBJ2-1 | 16 | NA | TRBV4-2 | TGTGCCAGCAGCCATTCCTGGGGGCTAGCCTCTGAGGAGCAGTTCTTC | CASSHSWGLASEEQFF
NA | TRBJ2-7 | 16 | NA | TRBV4-1 | TGCGCCAGCAGCCACCCCAATACCGGGGTTATCTACGAGCAGTACTTC | CASSHPNTGVIYEQYF
NA | TRBJ2-7 | 17 | TRBD2 | TRBV19 | TGTGCCAGTAGTATGGGGGGACTAGCGGGGGACTCCTACGAGCAGTACTTC | CASSMGGLAGDSYEQYF
NA | TRBJ1-2 | 12 | NA | TRBV19 | TGTGCCACAAAGGTTGACACCTATGGCTACACCTTC | CATKVDTYGYTF
NA | TRBJ2-3 | 17 | NA | TRBV4-2 | TGTGCCAGCAGCCAAGAATCGACGGGAACACCGACAGATACGCAGTATTTT | CASSQESTGTPTDTQYF
NA | TRBJ1-2 | 15 | NA | TRBV21-1 | TGTGCCAGCGATAAGGGGAGGGGAAGGGACTATGGCTACACCTTC | CASDKGRGRDYGYTF
NA | TRBJ1-6 | 14 | NA | TRBV30 | TGTGCCTGGGGGGGTCGGGGGGCGAATTCACCCCTCCACTTT | CAWGGRGANSPLHF
NA | TRBJ2-7 | 12 | TRBD2 | TRBV6-2/TRBV6-3 | TGTGCCAGCAGTCGGGGGGAGTACGAGCAGTACTTC | CASSRGEYEQYF
NA | TRBJ2-7 | 13 | TRBD2 | TRBV28 | TGTGCCAGCGTACTAGCGGGGGGCTACGAGCAGTACTTC | CASVLAGGYEQYF
NA | TRBJ1-2 | 12 | NA | TRBV28 | TGTGCCAGCAGTTTACCCCCATATGGCTACACCTTC | CASSLPPYGYTF
NA | TRBJ2-7 | 15 | TRBD2 | TRBV10-2 | TGCGCCAGCAGTGTAAGGGCTAGCGGGAGGGACGAGCAGTACTTC | CASSVRASGRDEQYF
NA | TRBJ1-2 | 13 | NA | TRBV28 | TGTGCCAGCAGTTTAGTTCGAGCGGACGGCTACACCTTC | CASSLVRADGYTF
NA | TRBJ1-1 | 15 | TRBD1 | TRBV2 | TGTGCCAGCAAAACCGGGACAGGCGGGGACACTGAAGCTTTCTTT | CASKTGTGGDTEAFF
few | TRBJ1-2 | 15 | NA | TRBV10-1 | TGCGCCAGCAGTGCCGGACAGAAAAATAACTATGGCTACACCTTC | CASSAGQKNNYGYTF
NA | TRBJ2-3 | 13 | NA | TRBV7-3 | TGTGCCAGCAGTACCGGGAGCACAGATACGCAGTATTTT | CASSTGSTDTQYF
NA | TRBJ2-2 | 14 | NA | TRBV2 | TGTGCCAGCAGTGAGAGGTTGGACACCGGGGAGCTGTTTTTT | CASSERLDTGELFF
NA | TRBJ2-5 | 16 | TRBD2 | TRBV12-5 | TGTGCTAGTGGTCCCCCGGCGCGGGGGGGAGGAGAGACCCAGTACTTC | CASGPPARGGGETQYF
NA | TRBJ1-1 | 12 | NA | TRBV19 | TGTGCCAGTAGTATCTTTCAGGGACTGGCTTTCTTT | CASSIFQGLAFF
NA | TRBJ2-3 | 15 | TRBD2 | TRBV7-2 | TGTGCCAGCAGCCTAGCGGGGACACTCACAGATACGCAGTATTTT | CASSLAGTLTDTQYF
NA | TRBJ1-3 | 16 | NA | TRBV30 | TGTGCCTGGAGTGAGGCAGGCGCGAAGAGAGGAAACACCATATATTTT | CAWSEAGAKRGNTIYF
NA | TRBJ2-7 | 15 | TRBD1 | TRBV30 | TGTGCCTGGAGTATCCTAGGGACAGGGTCCTACGAGCAGTACTTC | CAWSILGTGSYEQYF
NA | TRBJ2-7 | 12 | NA | TRBV5-1 | TGCGCCAGCAGCTTGGAGCGGAGCGAGCAGTACTTC | CASSLERSEQYF
NA | TRBJ1-2 | 12 | NA | TRBV11-2 | TGTGCCAGCAGCCTAGAGGGGAGGGTTGGCACCTTC | CASSLEGRVGTF
NA | TRBJ2-3 | 14 | NA | TRBV9 | TGTGCCAGCAGCCCTAGTGGAGGCACAGATACGCAGTATTTT | CASSPSGGTDTQYF
NA | TRBJ1-5 | 13 | NA | TRBV6-5 | TGTGCCAGCACCTTGGAGGGTAGGCAGCCCCAGCATTTT | CASTLEGRQPQHF
few | TRBJ1-2 | 14 | NA | TRBV3-1/TRBV3-2 | TGTGCCAGCAGCCAAGACGGTGTGGACTATGGCTACACCTTC | CASSQDGVDYGYTF
NA | TRBJ1-2 | 13 | NA | TRBV5-8 | TGTGCCAGCAGCTTACTAGGTTCATATGGCTACACCTTC | CASSLLGSYGYTF
NA | TRBJ2-7 | 14 | TRBD1 | TRBV6-5 | TGTGCCAGCAGTTCTTCCGACAGGGCTCACGAGCAGTACTTC | CASSSSDRAHEQYF
few | TRBJ1-5 | 14 | NA | TRBV5-6 | TGTGCCAGCAGCTTGGCCCGCGGGGATCAGCCCCAGCATTTT | CASSLARGDQPQHF
NA | TRBJ1-2 | 11 | NA | TRBV30 | TGTGCCTGGAGGACGGGACACATAATCACCTTC | CAWRTGHIITF
NA | TRBJ2-2 | 16 | NA | TRBV7-3 | TGTGCCAGCAGCTTAACCGGGACATCTTACACCGGGGAGCTGTTTTTT | CASSLTGTSYTGELFF
NA | TRBJ1-6 | 12 | NA | TRBV2 | TGTGCCAGCAGGTACACTAATTCACCCCTCCACTTT | CASRYTNSPLHF
NA | TRBJ1-3 | 13 | TRBD1 | TRBV7-2 | TGTGCCAGCAGCTTACCGGGACAGCACACCATATATTTT | CASSLPGQHTIYF
once | TRBJ2-5 | 18 | TRBD1 | TRBV5-1 | TGCGCCAGCAGCTTGGGGTCCCGTAGGACAGGGGGACGAGAGACCCAGTACTTC | CASSLGSRRTGGRETQYF
NA | TRBJ2-3 | 15 | TRBD2 | TRBV5-8 | TGTGCCAGCAGCCGGACTAGCGGGAGGGCAGATACGCAGTATTTT | CASSRTSGRADTQYF
NA | TRBJ1-2 | 14 | NA | TRBV15 | TGTGCCACCAGCAGAGGGGGGGATGGCTATGGCTACACCTTC | CATSRGGDGYGYTF
NA | TRBJ2-5 | 17 | TRBD2 | TRBV7-2 | TGTGCCAGCAGCTTATATGGATATAGCGGGGGGAGGGAGACCCAGTACTTC | CASSLYGYSGGRETQYF
NA | TRBJ2-3 | 15 | TRBD2 | TRBV9 | TGTGCCAGCAGCCTCGGACTAGCGGGCTCAGATACGCAGTATTTT | CASSLGLAGSDTQYF